The 16 T cell receptor beta chains listed next were all sequenced from one sample in a study of shared clonotypes between healthy human individuals. Naive CD8 cells lacked CD45RO, underwent positive selection for CCR7 and left out terminally differentiated effector memory CD45RA+ cells. Sequencing was performed with immunoSEQ multiplex PCR; in TCRdb, only in-frame clones are kept and a portion is missing. The table lists some 600,000 clones, about 96% of them singletons. The specimen sequenced was naive CD8+ T cells sorted from blood. The receptors originated from a woman aged 30 to 39 in good health.

The chain combines TRBV5-1 with TRBJ2-7; the match to TRBD2 covers 7 bases. CDR1 is SGHRS and CDR2 is YFSETQ in the germline V gene. Losses at the gene ends were 4 bases for V and 5 bases for J; bases not matched to a gene: 9. This CDR3 has 14 amino acids. CDR3: CASSDGTTFHEQYF. The CDR3 coding sequence is TGCGCCAGCAGCGACGGGACTACCTTCCACGAGCAGTACTTC.

The rearrangement joins TRBV29-1 to TRBJ2-5, with D unresolved. The DNA end is a closer match to TRBJ2-7, so the J assignment may be wrong. The CDR3 extends over 13 amino acids. The germline V gene encodes CDR1 SQVTM and CDR2 ANQGSEA. The CDR3 nucleotides read TGCAGCGTTGAAGATCCCGCCAGCCCCGAGCAGTACTTC. As protein: CSVEDPASPEQYF.

The chain employs TRBV11-2 and TRBJ2-5, with 15 positions matching TRBD2. CDR1 and CDR2 from the germline V gene are SGHAT and FQNNGV. Trimming removed 6 bases from V and 5 bases from J; junction bases left unmatched: 13. The length of the CDR3 is 18 residues. CDR3 loop: CASSYVGLGTSGRETQYF. The CDR3 DNA is TGTGCCAGCAGTTATGTAGGACTAGGGACTAGCGGGAGGGAGACCCAGTACTTC.

This chain links TRBV4-1 with TRBJ2-5, with 8 bases aligning to TRBD2. The V segment lost 0 bases and the J segment 1 base; nucleotides outside the gene matches: 10. The CDR3 loop spans 18 amino acids. The germline V gene encodes CDR1 MGHRA and CDR2 YSYEKL. CDR3 nucleotide sequence: TGCGCCAGCAGCCAAGAACCAGCGGGAGAGGGGTCCCAAGAGACCCAGTACTTC. Residues: CASSQEPAGEGSQETQYF.

This chain uses TRBV28 with TRBJ2-1, with D possibly TRBD1 on 5 matching bases. V was clipped by 7 bases and J by 5 bases, with 18 bases between them. The CDR3 totals 15 residues. Looked up from germline, CDR1 is MDHEN and CDR2 is SYDVKM. The CDR3 protein is CASTPPLTENNEQFF. CDR3 DNA sequence: TGTGCCAGCACCCCCCCATTGACAGAGAACAATGAGCAGTTCTTC. Combining the CDR3 with reference TRBV28 and TRBJ2-1 gives the whole variable domain DVKVTQSSRYLVKRTGEKVFLECVQDMDHENMFWYRQDPGLGLRLIYFSYDVKMKEKGDIPEGYSVSREKKERFSLILESASTNQTSMYLCASTPPLTENNEQFFGPGTRLTVL.

The DNA for the CDR3 is TGTGCCAGCACCCTTCAAGGTCAGAACACTGAAGCTTTCTTT. This codes for CASTLQGQNTEAFF. The chain employs TRBV13 and TRBJ1-1; D unclear. This CDR3 is built from 14 residues. Trimming stripped 7 bases from V and 1 base from J, with 13 bases between. CDR1 is PRHDT, CDR2 FYEKMQ, per germline (reference sequence).

The chain couples TRBV28 to TRBJ1-4; D unresolved. Germline CDR1 MDHEN, CDR2 SYDVKM. Trimming shortened V by 7 bases and J by 4 bases, and 10 bases separated the two germline ends. The CDR3 covers 13 residues. The CDR3 protein is CASNGYGNEKLFF. CDR3 nucleotides: TGTGCCAGCAATGGGTATGGTAATGAAAAACTGTTTTTT.

This clone was recorded once. The V gene is TRBV5-1, the J gene TRBJ2-3; 7 bases fit TRBD2. Germline CDR1 reads SGHRS; CDR2 reads YFSETQ. The trim removed 2 bases at V and 2 bases at J, leaving 5 bases unmatched. The CDR3 covers 15 residues. CDR3 sequence (DNA): TGCGCCAGCAGCTTTCAGCGGGGAACCACAGATACGCAGTATTTT. It yields the protein CASSFQRGTTDTQYF.

CDR3 sequence: CASSLLVGRVGETQYF. The CDR3 DNA reads TGTGCCAGCAGCTTATTGGTCGGGAGGGTTGGAGAGACCCAGTACTTC. V usage is TRBV7-6 and J usage is TRBJ2-5, with 8 bases fitting TRBD2. CDR1 and CDR2 from the germline V gene are SGHVS and FNYEAQ. The CDR3 is made up of 16 amino acids. V lost 2 bases to trimming and J lost 4 bases; unmatched junction nucleotides: 9. The complete variable domain, with remaining parts taken from reference TRBV7-6 and TRBJ2-5, reads GAGVSQSPRYKVTKRGQDVALRCDPISGHVSLYWYRQALGQGPEFLTYFNYEAQQDKSGLPNDRFSAERPEGSISTLTIQRTEQRDSAMYRCASSLLVGRVGETQYFGPGTRLLVL.

This chain connects TRBV9 to TRBJ2-7; TRBD2 agrees at 8 bases. The ends lost 0 bases at V and 2 bases at J; junction bases unmatched: 4. The CDR3 length is 15 residues. Germline V gene sequence: CDR1 SGDLS, CDR2 YYNGEE. The CDR3 is CASSVAISGTYEQYF. The CDR3 bases are TGTGCCAGCAGCGTAGCGATTAGCGGGACCTACGAGCAGTACTTC.

This clone is a singleton in its sample. The genes are TRBV5-6 and TRBJ2-6; D tentatively reads TRBD1 or TRBD2 (5 bases each). CDR1 and CDR2 from the germline V gene are SGHDT and YYEEEE. CDR3 length: 16 amino acids. V was clipped by 4 bases and J by 1 base, with 12 bases between them. Written as DNA, the CDR3 is TGTGCCAGCAGCCTAGCAGGGTTTTCTGGGGCCAACGTCCTGACTTTC. Amino acid sequence: CASSLAGFSGANVLTF.

This clone was counted a single time. J is TRBJ2-7 and V is TRBV27; 7 bases are shared with TRBD2. The germline V gene encodes CDR1 MNHEY and CDR2 SMNVEV (reference sequence). This CDR3 contains 12 residues. DNA of the CDR3: TGTGTCAGTGGGGCTAGCGGCTACGAGCAGTACTTC. Residues: CVSGASGYEQYF.

The rearrangement joins TRBV2 to TRBJ1-6; the D is unclear. The CDR3 extends over 15 amino acids. In germline, CDR1 is SNHLY, CDR2 FYNNEI. Trimming stripped 6 bases from V and 9 bases from J, with 18 bases between. CDR3 nucleotides: TGTGCCAGCAGCCACTTCGGAGGAGATCTTTCACCCCTCCACTTT. This gives the protein CASSHFGGDLSPLHF. The variable domain in full, with the rest retrieved from reference TRBV2 and TRBJ1-6, is EPEVTQTPSHQVTQMGQEVILRCVPISNHLYFYWYRQILGQKVEFLVSFYNNEISEKSEIFDDQFSVERPDGSNFTLKIRSTKLEDSAMYFCASSHFGGDLSPLHFGNGTRLTVT.

The rearrangement joins TRBV11-2 to TRBJ2-2; 8 bases match TRBD1. Trimming removed 4 bases from V and 2 bases from J; junction bases left unmatched: 6. CDR1 and CDR2 (germline): SGHAT, FQNNGV. The CDR3 is 16 residues long. The CDR3 loop is CASSSWDRSNTGELFF. In DNA form, the CDR3 reads TGTGCCAGCAGCTCTTGGGACAGGTCAAACACCGGGGAGCTGTTTTTT.

This sequence joins TRBV6-5 and TRBJ1-1; D is unresolved. The CDR3 length is 14 residues. The V gene lost 0 bases and the J gene lost 3 bases, with 8 bases spanning the gap. Germline CDR1 is MNHEY and CDR2 is SVGAGI. The chain's CDR3 is CASSYSTGDTEAFF. Written as DNA, the CDR3 is TGTGCCAGCAGTTACTCGACCGGGGACACTGAAGCTTTCTTT.

The chain carries TRBV28 and TRBJ1-6; perhaps TRBD1 as D (6 bases). V lost 4 bases and J lost 9, with 19 bases in between. Germline lookup yields CDR1 MDHEN and CDR2 SYDVKM. CDR3 length: 16 amino acids. CDR3 sequence reads: CASSSGRGQAGSPLHF. The CDR3 DNA follows: TGTGCCAGCAGTTCGGGCCGGGGACAAGCAGGTTCACCCCTCCACTTT.